This T cell receptor beta chain came from a study of cytomegalovirus exposure and HLA in healthy donors. Looked up from germline, CDR1 is SGHTA and CDR2 is FQGNSA. With 5 bases clipped from V and 9 bases from J, the junction kept 11 bases outside the gene matches. The CDR3 has 15 amino acids. This clone was seen a few times. Vbeta (60) and Jbeta (13) primers were used in the PCR. The data were produced by immunoSEQ multiplex PCR, yet TCRdb's version contains in-frame clones alone and is incomplete. In the table there are about 160,000 clones, approximately 80% of which are singletons. V usage is TRBV7-2 and J usage is TRBJ2-1; 9 positions match TRBD2. Sequencing used PBMCs. This TCR derives from a middle-aged woman in good health and CMV-seropositive. The CDR3 region has the DNA TGTGCCAGCAGCCTCCTCGGCGGGGGGGCGATTGAGCAGTTCTTC. Amino acid sequence: CASSLLGGGAIEQFF.